The T cell receptor (beta chain) described here comes from a study of vaccination and CD4 T cells after COVID-19 (dated by TCRdb to 2021 to 2024). Looking at the study overall: Convalescent patients had a positive SARS-CoV-2 result on nasal swab PCR, and of these patients, fewer than ten had mild disease and one had severe disease. The convalescent cohort comprised six males and four females, including two Hispanic individuals, seven Caucasians, two Asians and one multiracial person. Participants got two doses of the Pfizer-BioNTech BNT162b2 vaccine (n=8) or two doses of the Moderna mRNA-1273 vaccine (n=2). Post-COVID blood samples were collected from convalescent patients a median of approximately 100 days after diagnosis, with a range of roughly 30 to 170 days. Post-vaccine blood samples were taken a median of approximately 76 days after the second vaccine dose, with a range of roughly 14 to 241 days. For stimulating the cultures, overlapping spike peptide pools were used, derived from SARS-CoV-2 as well as from the common cold coronaviruses HCoV-NL63, HCoV-OC43 and HCoV-229E. In control cultures, a CEFX viral epitope pool was used as positive control, an HIV-1 Nef peptide pool was used as negative control, or no peptide was added. The spike-specific CD4+ TCR repertoire was compared before and after mRNA vaccination in over 9 COVID-19 convalescent patients and a handful of infection-naive healthy vaccine recipients.

What the authors observed across the whole study: Relatively few convalescent patients were included in the study, and early timepoints after natural infection were not analyzed. Among the post-vaccine SARS-CoV-2-reactive clones in convalescent patients, a median 86.3% showed up only after vaccination, which suggests vaccine-specific priming. Of the vaccine-specific clones found in convalescent patients, nearly all (304 of 307) were mono-reactive for SARS-CoV-2 spike instead of being cross-reactive with common cold coronaviruses. The median count of SARS-CoV-2-reactive clonotypes went up from 20 to 25 after infection to more than 30 after vaccination, although the change was not significant.

The CDR3 covers 14 residues, taking in both the cysteine and the phenylalanine. The sequence is cut down to CDR3 DNA, 42 bases in frame from base 1. The trim is 5 bases for V and 4 bases for J, with a gap of 15 bases between the germline ends. The CDR1 and CDR2 encoded by the germline V gene are SGHAT and FQNNGV. This clonotype turned up a few times. The antigen this receptor binds is unknown. Base qualities are not at hand, and no much larger clone is one base apart. To prepare the library, PCR was applied. DNA from cultured CD4+ T cells was subjected to TCR sequencing with the Oncomine TCR Beta short-read assay at the Johns Hopkins FTIC core. Genomic DNA was extracted from the cultured CD4+ T cells with the QIAamp micro DNA kit. The Oncomine TCR Beta libraries from cultured CD4+ T cells were pooled using unique dual indexes and then sequenced on an Illumina iSeq 100. In the source study's methods: Non-productive sequences were filtered out, and CDR3s that did not start with C, did not end with F or W, or were shorter than 7 amino acids were discarded. Antigen-specific clonotypes were identified using the MANAFEST web application through comparison of peptide-stimulated wells with reference and other culture wells. To be called positive, a clone needed an FDR below 0.05, an odds ratio above 5, and a productive frequency above 0.1% in at least two of three replicate wells. Cross-reactive clonotypes were defined as significantly expanded in both SARS-CoV-2 spike wells and at least one common cold coronavirus spike condition. CDR3 homology was assessed with Levenshtein distances (stringdist) and unrooted phylogenetic trees (ape) in R version 3.6.1. TCRdb reprocessing: public reads trimmed at Q25 with fastp, clones called with MiXCR, in-frame beta chains kept. Rows are unified per CDR3 protein, each entry keeping the most common DNA and genes. These V and J calls rely on TCRdb rather than the paper's analysis. Here the sample has some 25,000 distinct CDR3 sequences; 64% occur a single time. The ten largest clones represent approximately 5.4% of the sample.

Reading the label with the study, this specimen's treatment or condition is: 10-day PBMC culture with coronavirus spike peptide pools or control peptides (ViraFEST assay). To expand antigen-specific T cells with peptide pools and then pick out the expanded clonotypes through TCR sequencing, the study relied on the ViraFEST assay. The convalescent patients' positive SARS-CoV-2 PCR tests were from March to December 2020, which was before the Alpha, Beta and Delta variants emerged in the United States. Each well held under 2.5 million PBMCs cultured in IMDM containing roughly 5% human AB serum and roughly 9.7 IU/ml IL-2, with 8 to 10 ug/ml peptide pools added. On days 3 and 7, half of the culture medium was replaced with fresh IL-2-containing medium. CD4+ T cells were isolated after roughly eleven days of culture through negative selection using the EasySep CD4+ T cell isolation kit. Ficoll-Paque Plus gradient centrifugation was used to isolate PBMCs from whole blood, and the isolated PBMCs were then either used fresh or cryopreserved at -140C. Each culture condition was generally run in triplicate wells.

The chain joins TRBV11-2 to TRBJ2-7, with TRBD2 tentatively as D gene (5 bases match). The sequenced material came from CD4+ T cells from blood, cultured in vitro. The source of this sequence is a human donor who had recovered from COVID-19. The nucleotide sequence reads TGTGCCAGCAGCGAAACTATTAGCGATTACGAGCAGTACTTC. This gives the protein CASSETISDYEQYF.